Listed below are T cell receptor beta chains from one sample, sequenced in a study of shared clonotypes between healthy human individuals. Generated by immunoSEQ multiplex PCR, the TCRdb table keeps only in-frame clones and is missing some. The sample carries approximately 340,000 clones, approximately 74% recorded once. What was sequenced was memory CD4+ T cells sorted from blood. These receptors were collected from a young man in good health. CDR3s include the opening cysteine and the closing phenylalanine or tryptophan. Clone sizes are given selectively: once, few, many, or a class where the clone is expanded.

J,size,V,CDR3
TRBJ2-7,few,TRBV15,CATSRGTSYEQYF
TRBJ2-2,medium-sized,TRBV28,CASSRRKTSDTGELFF
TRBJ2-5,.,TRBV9,CASSPTSQETQYF
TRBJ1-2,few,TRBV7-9,CASSLNGAADTF
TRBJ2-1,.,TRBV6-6,CASVPTSGRPEQFF
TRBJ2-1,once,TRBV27,CASSRENEQFF
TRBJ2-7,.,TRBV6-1,CASSDWSGNYEQYF
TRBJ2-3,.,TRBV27,CASSTVTSGRAADTQYF
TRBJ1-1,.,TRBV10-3,CAISDRLEMNTEAFF
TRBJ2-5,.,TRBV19,CASKNDPGTGAETQYF
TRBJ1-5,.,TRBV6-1,CASSEGVEGALSNQPQHF
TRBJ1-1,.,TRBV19,CASSIGNPVTTEAFF
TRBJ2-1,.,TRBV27,CATCSYNEQFF
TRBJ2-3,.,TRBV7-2,CASSLVPVSTDTQYF
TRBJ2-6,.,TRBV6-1,CASSEMGSSGANVLTF
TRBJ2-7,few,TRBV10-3,CAISSTDYEQYF
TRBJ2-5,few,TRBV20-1,CSAPETQYF
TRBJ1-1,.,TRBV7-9,CASSPPVGGGTEAFF
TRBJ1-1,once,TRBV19,CASSIGGSAEAFF
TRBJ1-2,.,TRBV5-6,CASSLGTGSGTF
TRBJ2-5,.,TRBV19,CASSSPWAKETQYF
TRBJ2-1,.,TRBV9,CASSVTSSGGPYNEQFF
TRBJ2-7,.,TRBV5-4,CASSPETSGTYEQYF
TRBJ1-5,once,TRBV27,CASSSGTGGAVSNQPQHF
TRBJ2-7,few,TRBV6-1,CATSGRAAYAWYF
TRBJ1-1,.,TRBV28,CASTLGTAVRSFF
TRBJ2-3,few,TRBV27,CASSLKGMRTDTQYF
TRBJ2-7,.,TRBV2,CASSEGSYSYEQYF
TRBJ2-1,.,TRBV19,CAIKGAGQGNNEQFF